The entry that follows covers one T cell receptor (beta chain) sequence. What it recognizes is unknown. The V gene lost 1 base and the J gene lost 11 bases, with 11 bases spanning the gap. CDR1 is KGHSH, CDR2 LQKENI, per germline. This CDR3 region has 12 residues. The PCR employed 60 Vbeta primers together with 13 Jbeta primers. Measured with immunoSEQ multiplex PCR; TCRdb has only the in-frame clones, and not every one. The table has fewer than 90,000 clones, about 80% seen once. This sample is drawn from a study of cytomegalovirus exposure and HLA in healthy donors. Study-level findings and limits: Later analysis found that TCR beta chains associated with HLA were more clonally expanded than other, equally common chains.

The chain joins TRBV18 to TRBJ2-5, with D possibly being TRBD2 (5 bases). Sequencing was carried out using PBMCs. The sequence was obtained from a man aged 30 to 39 in good health and CMV-seropositive. CDR3 loop: CASSPQGWEQYF. CDR3 coding DNA: TGTGCCAGCTCACCACAGGGCTGGGAGCAGTACTTC.